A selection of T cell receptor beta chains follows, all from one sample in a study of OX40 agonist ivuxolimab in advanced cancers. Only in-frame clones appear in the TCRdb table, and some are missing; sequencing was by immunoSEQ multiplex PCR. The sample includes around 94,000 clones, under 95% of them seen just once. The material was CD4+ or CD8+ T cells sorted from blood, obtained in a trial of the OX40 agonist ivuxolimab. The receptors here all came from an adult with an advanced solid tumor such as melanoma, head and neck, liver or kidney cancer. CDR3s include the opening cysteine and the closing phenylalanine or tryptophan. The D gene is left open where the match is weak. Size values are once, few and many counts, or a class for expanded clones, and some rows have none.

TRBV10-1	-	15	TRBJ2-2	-	TGCGCCAGCAGTGAAAAGCCTAGAGACACCGGGGAGCTGTTTTTT	CASSEKPRDTGELFF
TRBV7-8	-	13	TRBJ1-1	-	TGTGCCAGCAGCTTATTCCGGACACTGGGGGCTTTCTTT	CASSLFRTLGAFF
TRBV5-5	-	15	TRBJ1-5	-	TGTGCCAGCAGTCGGGGGGAGTCTAGCAATCAGCCCCAGCATTTT	CASSRGESSNQPQHF
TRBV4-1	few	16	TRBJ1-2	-	TGCGCCAGCAGCCAGGCGGCCCGCAGGGACAACTATGGCTACACCTTC	CASSQAARRDNYGYTF
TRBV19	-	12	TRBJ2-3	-	TGTGCCAGTAGTGTCCAGGGGGATACGCAGTATTTT	CASSVQGDTQYF
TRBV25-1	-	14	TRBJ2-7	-	TGTGCCAGCAGTTTGGGCCCCAGCTCCTACGAGCAGTACTTC	CASSLGPSSYEQYF
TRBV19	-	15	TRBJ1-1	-	TGTGCCAGTAGTATGACCCAAATAGTGAACACTGAAGCTTTCTTT	CASSMTQIVNTEAFF
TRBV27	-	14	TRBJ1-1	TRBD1	TGTGCCAGCCGATTGAACAGGGGGCTCACTGAAGCTTTCTTT	CASRLNRGLTEAFF
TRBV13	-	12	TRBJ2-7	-	TGTGCCAGCAGCTACAGGGATGGCGAGCAGTACTTC	CASSYRDGEQYF
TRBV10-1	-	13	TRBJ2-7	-	TGCGCCAGCAGTTTGGGATTCTCCTACGAGCAGTACTTC	CASSLGFSYEQYF
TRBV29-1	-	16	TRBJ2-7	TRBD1	TGCAGCGTCCAAAAACCGGGACAGGGTAGCCCCTACGAGCAGTACTTC	CSVQKPGQGSPYEQYF
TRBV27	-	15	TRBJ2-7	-	TGTGCCAGCAGTTTGGGGTCCTCGCACTCCTACGAGCAGTACTTC	CASSLGSSHSYEQYF
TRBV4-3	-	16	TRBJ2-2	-	TGCGCCAGCAGCCAGGGTATTAATGCGAACACCGGGGAGCTGTTTTTT	CASSQGINANTGELFF
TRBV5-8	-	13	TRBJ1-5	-	TGTGCCAGCAGCTTGAGTCTTAATCAGCCCCAGCATTTT	CASSLSLNQPQHF
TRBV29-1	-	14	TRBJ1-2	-	TGCAGCGTGGAAGTAGTGGACAGAGCCTATGGCTACACCTTC	CSVEVVDRAYGYTF
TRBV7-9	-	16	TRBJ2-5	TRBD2	TGTGCCAGCAGCTTAGATAACACTAGCGGCGAAGAGACCCAGTACTTC	CASSLDNTSGEETQYF
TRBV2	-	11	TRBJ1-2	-	TGTGCCAAGGGGGGCGACTATGGCTACACCTTC	CAKGGDYGYTF
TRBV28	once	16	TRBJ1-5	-	TGTGCCACCGGTGGGGGCAAACAAAATGACAATCAGCCCCAGCATTTT	CATGGGKQNDNQPQHF
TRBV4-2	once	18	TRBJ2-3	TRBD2	TGTGCCAGCAGCCATCCTGGACTAGCGGGAGCGACCACAGATACGCAGTATTTT	CASSHPGLAGATTDTQYF
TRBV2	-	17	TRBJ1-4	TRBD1	TGTGCCAGCAGGACATACAGGGGGTACTCAACTAATGAAAAACTGTTTTTT	CASRTYRGYSTNEKLFF
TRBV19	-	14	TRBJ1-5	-	TGTGCCAGTAGTCCGATGGGTGTCAATCAGCCCCAGCATTTT	CASSPMGVNQPQHF
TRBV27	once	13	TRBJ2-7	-	TGTGCCAGCAGCCCAGGGGGGCCCTATATTCAGTACTTC	CASSPGGPYIQYF
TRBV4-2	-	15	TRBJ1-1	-	TGTGCCAGCAGCCAAGATCCGGGGGCCAACACTGAAGCTTTCTTT	CASSQDPGANTEAFF
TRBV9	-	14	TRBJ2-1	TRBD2	TGTGCCAGCAGCCAGCGGGGGGACTACAATGAGCAGTTCTTC	CASSQRGDYNEQFF
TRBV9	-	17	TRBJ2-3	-	TGTGCCAGCAGCGCAAACAGGGCCCAAAAGGGCACAGATACGCAGTATTTT	CASSANRAQKGTDTQYF
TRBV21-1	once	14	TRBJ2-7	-	TGTGCCAGCAGCAAAGTAGTGACAGCCTACGAGCAGTACTTC	CASSKVVTAYEQYF
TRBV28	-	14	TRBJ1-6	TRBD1	TGTGCCAGCAGAGGACAGGGATATTACTCACCCCTCCACTTT	CASRGQGYYSPLHF
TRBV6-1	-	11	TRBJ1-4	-	TGTGCCAGCGAGAGGAATGAAAAACTGTTTTTT	CASERNEKLFF
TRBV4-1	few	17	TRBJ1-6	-	TGCGCCAGCAGCCAAGATCAAAGGACAGTGAGTAATTCACCCCTCCACTTT	CASSQDQRTVSNSPLHF
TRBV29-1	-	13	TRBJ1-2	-	TGCAGCGTTGTTCAGCCTAATGACTATGGCTACACCTTC	CSVVQPNDYGYTF
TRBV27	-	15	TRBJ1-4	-	TGTGCCAGCAGTCCGCTTCCAGGGCGGGGTGAAAAACTGTTTTTT	CASSPLPGRGEKLFF
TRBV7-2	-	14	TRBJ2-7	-	TGTGCCAGCAGCTTCTTCTCCAGCTCCTACGAGCAGTACTTC	CASSFFSSSYEQYF
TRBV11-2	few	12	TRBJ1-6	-	TGTGCCAGCAGCTTAGATGGGTCACCCCTCCACTTT	CASSLDGSPLHF
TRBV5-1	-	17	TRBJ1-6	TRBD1	TGCGCCAGCAGCTGGGGACAGGGGAGGTCCTATAATTCACCCCTCCACTTT	CASSWGQGRSYNSPLHF
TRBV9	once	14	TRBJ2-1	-	TGTGCCAGCAGCGTAGTTCCTATCTACAATGAGCAGTTCTTC	CASSVVPIYNEQFF
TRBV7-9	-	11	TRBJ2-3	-	TGTGCCAGCAGGCGGGCAGATACGCAGTATTTT	CASRRADTQYF
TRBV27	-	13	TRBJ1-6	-	TGTGCCAGCTCGACGGGACCCAATTCACCCCTCCACTTT	CASSTGPNSPLHF
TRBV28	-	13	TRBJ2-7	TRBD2	TGTGCCAGCAGGCCAGCGGGGGGCTACGAGCAGTACTTC	CASRPAGGYEQYF
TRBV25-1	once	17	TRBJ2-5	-	TGTGCCAGCAGTGACAGAAGTCGACGGGGGGCGGGGGAGACCCAGTACTTC	CASSDRSRRGAGETQYF
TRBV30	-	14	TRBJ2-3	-	TGTGCCTGGAGTGTAATTGGGTGGGCAGATACGCAGTATTTT	CAWSVIGWADTQYF
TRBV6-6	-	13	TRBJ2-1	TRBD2	TGTGCCAGCAGTTACTCCGGGGGGGGTGAGCAGTTCTTC	CASSYSGGGEQFF
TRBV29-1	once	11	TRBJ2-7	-	TGCAGCGTTGATGGTGGCGGCGAGCAGTACTTC	CSVDGGGEQYF
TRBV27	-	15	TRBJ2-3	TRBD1	TGTGCCAGCAGTCCCCCGACAGGGGTTTGGGATACGCAGTATTTT	CASSPPTGVWDTQYF
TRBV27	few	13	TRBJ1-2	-	TGTGCCAGCAGTTTAGTCCCCGGCTATGGCTACACCTTC	CASSLVPGYGYTF